Listed below are T cell receptor beta chains from one sample, sequenced in a study of OX40 agonist ivuxolimab in advanced cancers. Here immunoSEQ multiplex PCR was the method, and the copy in TCRdb shows in-frame clones only, minus some. There are about 62,000 clones in the sample; around 84% occur only once, and more than 3% lies in the top ten. Here the sequenced sample was CD4+ or CD8+ T cells sorted from blood, taken in a trial of the OX40 agonist ivuxolimab. The receptors stem from an adult with an advanced solid tumor such as melanoma, head and neck, liver or kidney cancer. Each CDR3 is given with its conserved first and last residue. Each record gives: clone size, J gene, CDR3 length, D gene, V gene, CDR3 DNA, CDR3 protein. D genes are given only for firm matches. Some rows mark clone size as missing; the rest say once, few, many or name a class of expanded clone.

abundance: few
j_gene: TRBJ1-3
len: 13
d_gene: -
v_gene: TRBV6-5
CDR3nt: TGTGCCAGCAGCAAGGGGTTCGGAAACACCATATATTTT
CDR3aa: CASSKGFGNTIYF

abundance: -
j_gene: TRBJ1-5
len: 13
d_gene: -
v_gene: TRBV2
CDR3nt: TGTGCCACCGAATTAGACAGAAATCAGCCCCAGCATTTT
CDR3aa: CATELDRNQPQHF

abundance: -
j_gene: TRBJ2-7
len: 14
d_gene: -
v_gene: TRBV9
CDR3nt: TGTGCCAGCAGCGTCGAGCGGAGCTCCTACGAGCAGTACTTC
CDR3aa: CASSVERSSYEQYF

abundance: -
j_gene: TRBJ1-6
len: 12
d_gene: TRBD1
v_gene: TRBV25-1
CDR3nt: TGTGCCAGCAGGACAGGGAATTCACCCCTCCACTTT
CDR3aa: CASRTGNSPLHF

abundance: -
j_gene: TRBJ1-4
len: 14
d_gene: TRBD1
v_gene: TRBV2
CDR3nt: TGTGCCAGCAAAGACAGGGCACAGAATGAAAAACTGTTTTTT
CDR3aa: CASKDRAQNEKLFF

abundance: -
j_gene: TRBJ2-1
len: 15
d_gene: -
v_gene: TRBV29-1
CDR3nt: TGCAGCGTTGAAGGGGAGGCTAGTTGGGGGAATGAGCAGTTCTTC
CDR3aa: CSVEGEASWGNEQFF

abundance: -
j_gene: TRBJ1-1
len: 13
d_gene: -
v_gene: TRBV7-9
CDR3nt: TGTGCCAGCAGACCACCTAAGGGGACTGAAGCTTTCTTT
CDR3aa: CASRPPKGTEAFF

abundance: -
j_gene: TRBJ2-5
len: 16
d_gene: TRBD2
v_gene: TRBV2
CDR3nt: TGTGCCAGCAGTGAAGCAGGAACTAGCGGGAGGGAATCCCAGTACTTC
CDR3aa: CASSEAGTSGRESQYF

abundance: few
j_gene: TRBJ1-5
len: 13
d_gene: -
v_gene: TRBV28
CDR3nt: TGTGCCAGCAGAAGGCAGGGAAACGAGCCCCAGCATTTT
CDR3aa: CASRRQGNEPQHF

abundance: once
j_gene: TRBJ1-1
len: 14
d_gene: -
v_gene: TRBV5-5
CDR3nt: TGTGCCAGCAGCTCAACCCTACACGGAACTGAAGCTTTCTTT
CDR3aa: CASSSTLHGTEAFF

abundance: few
j_gene: TRBJ2-5
len: 16
d_gene: -
v_gene: TRBV27
CDR3nt: TGTGCCAGCAGTTTGGCCTGGGATGCCTGGCAAGAGACCCAGTACTTC
CDR3aa: CASSLAWDAWQETQYF

abundance: -
j_gene: TRBJ2-1
len: 15
d_gene: TRBD2
v_gene: TRBV10-3
CDR3nt: TGTGCCATCAGTACGGGACTAGCGGGGGGGAATGAGCAGTTCTTC
CDR3aa: CAISTGLAGGNEQFF

abundance: -
j_gene: TRBJ2-1
len: 14
d_gene: -
v_gene: TRBV2
CDR3nt: TGTGCCAGCAGTGGGTTAACTTCCTACAATGAGCAGTTCTTC
CDR3aa: CASSGLTSYNEQFF

abundance: -
j_gene: TRBJ1-1
len: 13
d_gene: -
v_gene: TRBV2
CDR3nt: TGTGCCAGCAGTGAGGCGCTTATTGGGGAAGCTTTCTTT
CDR3aa: CASSEALIGEAFF

abundance: -
j_gene: TRBJ2-5
len: 17
d_gene: -
v_gene: TRBV21-1
CDR3nt: TGTGCCAGCAGCATGGACCTTCTGGAGCGTGGGCAAGAGACCCAGTACTTC
CDR3aa: CASSMDLLERGQETQYF

abundance: -
j_gene: TRBJ2-6
len: 15
d_gene: -
v_gene: TRBV7-6
CDR3nt: TGTGCCAGCAGCTTACTGTCCTCTGGGGCCAACGTCCTGACTTTC
CDR3aa: CASSLLSSGANVLTF

abundance: few
j_gene: TRBJ1-6
len: 14
d_gene: -
v_gene: TRBV6-1
CDR3nt: TGTGCCAGCAGTGAATTGTGGGGCAGGTCACCCCTCCACTTT
CDR3aa: CASSELWGRSPLHF

abundance: -
j_gene: TRBJ2-2
len: 15
d_gene: -
v_gene: TRBV28
CDR3nt: TGTGCCAGCTCAGTCAGGGGCCCTAACACCGGGGAGCTGTTTTTT
CDR3aa: CASSVRGPNTGELFF